This T cell receptor (beta chain) originates from a study of CD8 T cells in ankylosing spondylitis. Points from the study as a whole: Past studies reported some motif variants in reactive arthritis synovial fluid and blood. In ankylosing spondylitis blood, a motif of fewer than 10 highly homologous TCR beta variants appeared characteristic. Reports say disease-linked clones showed up significantly more in matched ankylosing spondylitis synovial fluid.

This CDR3 spans 16 amino acids. Trimming took 8 bases from V and 0 from J; bases not matched to a gene: 10. Germline lookup yields CDR1 SGHVS and CDR2 FNYEAQ. Making the TCR beta libraries involved quantitative 5'-RACE with molecular barcodes. TCRdb independently ran MiXCR on the 5' RACE reads; one entry per CDR3 protein. The table has roughly 90,000 distinct CDR3 sequences, about 8% seen once. This clonotype was seen repeatedly, ten times or more. Antigen unknown. The sequence was collected from a male donor with ankylosing spondylitis or in good health (not recorded which). The sequenced sample was blood, either unsorted or a sorted T cell fraction (not recorded which). V usage is TRBV7-6 and J usage is TRBJ2-1; 7 nucleotides align to TRBD2. CDR3 loop: CASSLRRGSSYNEQFF. CDR3 DNA sequence: TGTGCCAGCTCTTTGAGGCGGGGGAGCTCCTACAATGAGCAGTTCTTC.